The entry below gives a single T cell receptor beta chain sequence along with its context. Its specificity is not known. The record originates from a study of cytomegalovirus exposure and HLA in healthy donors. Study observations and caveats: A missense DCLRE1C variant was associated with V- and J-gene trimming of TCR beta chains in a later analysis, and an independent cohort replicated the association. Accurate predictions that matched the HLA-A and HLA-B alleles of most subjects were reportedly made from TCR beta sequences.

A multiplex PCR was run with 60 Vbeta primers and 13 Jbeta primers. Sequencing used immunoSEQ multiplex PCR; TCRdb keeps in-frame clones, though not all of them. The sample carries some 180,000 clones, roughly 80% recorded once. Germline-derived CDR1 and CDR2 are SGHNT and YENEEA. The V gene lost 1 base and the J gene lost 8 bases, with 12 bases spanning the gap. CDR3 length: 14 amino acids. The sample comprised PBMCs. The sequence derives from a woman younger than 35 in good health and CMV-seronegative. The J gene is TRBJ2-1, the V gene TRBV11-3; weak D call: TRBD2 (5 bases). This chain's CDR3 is CASSLVGYSDEQFF. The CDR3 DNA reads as TGTGCCAGCAGCTTAGTGGGGTATAGCGATGAGCAGTTCTTC.